The 15 T cell receptor beta chains below come from one sample, sequenced in a study of blood T cell repertoires in COVID-19. Method: immunoSEQ multiplex PCR; TCRdb's copy keeps in-frame clones and lacks some. The profile shows over 200,000 clones, about 91% of them singletons. The material sequenced was peripheral blood. The receptor source for this set is a person aged 18 to 30 with COVID-19, enrolled during active disease.

V and J are TRBV7-3 and TRBJ2-5; 8 bases align to TRBD1. CDR3 length: 18 amino acids. CDR1 is SGHTA and CDR2 is FQGTGA in the germline V gene. Trimming cost V 5 bases and J 3 bases; bases outside gene matches: 17. This chain's CDR3 is CASSQNSPGGANKETQYF. DNA for the CDR3: TGTGCCAGCAGCCAAAACTCACCAGGGGGCGCGAATAAAGAGACCCAGTACTTC.

This clone was counted a single time. This chain links TRBV2 with TRBJ1-4, with D possibly TRBD1 on 5 matching bases. Germline V gives CDR1 SNHLY, CDR2 FYNNEI. Trimming took off 3 bases at V and 5 bases at J, with 10 bases between the two ends. This CDR3 has 14 amino acids. The CDR3 loop is CASSDWTKNEKLFF. Here the CDR3 DNA reads TGTGCCAGCAGTGATTGGACAAAGAATGAAAAACTGTTTTTT.

This clone appeared once. The chain couples TRBV5-1 to TRBJ2-5; no definite D call. Germline V gives CDR1 SGHRS, CDR2 YFSETQ. CDR3 length: 13 amino acids. Trimming stripped 0 bases from V and 1 base from J, with 4 bases between. Here the CDR3 reads CASSLGAQETQYF. CDR3 bases: TGCGCCAGCAGCTTGGGGGCCCAAGAGACCCAGTACTTC.

The chain links TRBV6-1 to TRBJ1-1; D is undetermined. The CDR3 loop spans 13 amino acids. V was pared by 3 bases and J by 8 bases, with 13 bases between. The V gene's germline CDR1 is MNHNS and CDR2 SASEGT. As DNA, the CDR3 is TGTGCCAGCAGTGAGGTGAGGGTTTCAGAAGCTTTCTTT. It codes for CASSEVRVSEAFF.

This clone was counted once. V and J are TRBV6-5 and TRBJ2-1, with 15 bases lining up with TRBD2. Unmatched junction bases numbered 2, after V lost 4 bases and J lost 4 bases. The CDR3 totals 16 residues. Germline-derived CDR1 and CDR2 are MNHEY and SVGAGI. DNA of the CDR3: TGTGCCAGCAGTTCCGGACTAGCGGGAGGGTACAATGAGCAGTTCTTC. Its protein product is CASSSGLAGGYNEQFF.

This chain connects TRBV15 to TRBJ1-6; D gene ambiguous. The germline V gene has CDR1 LNHNV and CDR2 YYDKDF (reference sequence). Between the trimmed V and J ends, which lost 4 bases and 6 bases, there was a span of 7 bases. The CDR3 totals 13 residues. The CDR3 reads CATSIAVNSPLHF. CDR3 DNA sequence: TGTGCCACCAGCATAGCAGTTAATTCACCCCTCCACTTT.

The V gene is TRBV27, the J gene TRBJ2-7; no definite D call. With 7 bases removed from V and 3 bases from J, the gap between germline ends came to 13 bases. Germline V gene lookup returns CDR1 MNHEY and CDR2 SMNVEV (reference sequence). The CDR3 consists of 13 residues. CDR3: CASKIGRGYEQYF. As DNA, the CDR3 is TGTGCCAGCAAAATCGGTCGCGGCTACGAGCAGTACTTC.

V gene TRBV19 combines with J gene TRBJ2-3, with D uncertain. V shed 6 bases and J shed 6 bases, with 19 bases lying between them. The CDR3 runs 15 residues. Germline CDR1 and CDR2: LNHDA and SQIVND (reference sequence). The CDR3 region is CASRASSNLVDTQYF. For the CDR3, the DNA is TGTGCCAGTAGGGCCTCGTCGAACCTGGTGGATACGCAGTATTTT.

This CDR3 reads CASSPGLRGTQYF. The CDR3 nucleotides are TGTGCCAGCTCACCAGGACTTAGAGGGACCCAGTACTTC. The gene calls are TRBV18 and TRBJ2-5, with a weak D call TRBD2 (5 bases). The CDR3 is made up of 13 amino acids. Germline CDR1 reads KGHSH; CDR2 reads LQKENI. The ends were cut back, 2 bases at V and 7 bases at J, with 11 bases in the middle.

The chain combines TRBV7-2 with TRBJ2-5; 9 bases line up with TRBD1. V gave up 1 base and J gave up 4 bases; unmatched junction bases: 4. CDR3 length: 15 residues. The germline gives CDR1 SGHTA, CDR2 FQGNSA. The chain's CDR3 is CASSLVQGAGETQYF. DNA for the CDR3: TGTGCCAGCAGCTTAGTACAGGGGGCAGGAGAGACCCAGTACTTC. Complete variable domain (other parts from reference TRBV7-2 and TRBJ2-5): GAGVSQSPSNKVTEKGKDVELRCDPISGHTALYWYRQSLGQGLEFLIYFQGNSAPDKSGLPSDRFSAERTGGSVSTLTIQRTQQEDSAVYLCASSLVQGAGETQYFGPGTRLLVL.

Remarks on this clone: Distinct nucleotide sequences in the sample also encode this CDR3. The V gene is TRBV6-2 or TRBV6-3, the J gene TRBJ1-2; D uncertain. Germline V lookup: CDR1 MNHEY, CDR2 SVGEGT. The V end was cut by 2 bases, the J end by 3 bases, with 7 bases between. The CDR3 extends over 13 amino acids. Here the CDR3 DNA reads TGTGCCAGCAGTTACACCGGGGACTATGGCTACACCTTC. It codes for CASSYTGDYGYTF.

The table lists this clone with a count of one. The chain couples TRBV6-1 to TRBJ2-7, with 7 nucleotides matching TRBD1. Germline-derived CDR1 and CDR2 are MNHNS and SASEGT. With V trimmed by 0 bases and J by 3 bases, 5 bases remained unmatched. The CDR3 extends over 15 amino acids. The DNA for the CDR3 is TGTGCCAGCAGTGAAGCAGGGGGCGGAGTCTACGAGCAGTACTTC. Amino acid sequence: CASSEAGGGVYEQYF.

The rearrangement links TRBV19 to TRBJ2-7; 8 bases are shared with TRBD1. CDR3 length: 18 residues. Trimming cost V 6 bases and J 2 bases; bases outside gene matches: 18. CDR1 LNHDA and CDR2 SQIVND come from the germline V gene (reference sequence). This CDR3 reads CASSSPDRAVGGPYEQYF. In DNA form, the CDR3 reads TGTGCCAGTAGCTCGCCGGACAGGGCGGTTGGGGGCCCCTACGAGCAGTACTTC.

The chain carries TRBV2 and TRBJ2-3; D is possibly TRBD1 (6 bases). The CDR3 runs to 15 residues. Germline V gives CDR1 SNHLY, CDR2 FYNNEI. The V and J ends lost 5 bases and 1 base respectively, with 13 bases between them. The chain's CDR3 is CASSLQGFGTDTQYF. The DNA for the CDR3 is TGTGCCAGCAGTCTACAGGGATTTGGCACAGATACGCAGTATTTT. Combining the CDR3 with reference TRBV2 and TRBJ2-3 gives the whole variable domain EPEVTQTPSHQVTQMGQEVILRCVPISNHLYFYWYRQILGQKVEFLVSFYNNEISEKSEIFDDQFSVERPDGSNFTLKIRSTKLEDSAMYFCASSLQGFGTDTQYFGPGTRLTVL.

The chain joins TRBV7-8 to TRBJ2-5; 7 bases fit TRBD1. Germline V gene data show CDR1 as SGHVS and CDR2 as FQNEAQ. The trim removed 3 bases at V and 4 bases at J, leaving 20 bases unmatched. The CDR3 spans 19 residues. Here the CDR3 DNA reads TGTGCCAGCAGCTTTGACAGGGCTCCCGCTACCTCCCCCCCAGAGACCCAGTACTTC. As protein: CASSFDRAPATSPPETQYF.